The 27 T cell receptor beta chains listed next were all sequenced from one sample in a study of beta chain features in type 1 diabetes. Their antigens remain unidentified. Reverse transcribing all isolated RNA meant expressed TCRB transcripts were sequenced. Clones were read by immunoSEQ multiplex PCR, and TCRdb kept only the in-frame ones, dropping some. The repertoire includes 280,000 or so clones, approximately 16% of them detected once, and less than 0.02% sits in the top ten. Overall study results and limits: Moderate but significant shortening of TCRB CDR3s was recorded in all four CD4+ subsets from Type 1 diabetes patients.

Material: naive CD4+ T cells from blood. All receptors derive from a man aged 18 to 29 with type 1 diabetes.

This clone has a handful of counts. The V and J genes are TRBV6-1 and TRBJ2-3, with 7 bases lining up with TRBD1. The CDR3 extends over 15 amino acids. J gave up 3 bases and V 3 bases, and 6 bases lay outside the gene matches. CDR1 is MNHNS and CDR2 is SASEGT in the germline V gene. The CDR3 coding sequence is TGTGCCAGCAGTGACAGGGGGAAGAGGACAGATACGCAGTATTTT. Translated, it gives CASSDRGKRTDTQYF.

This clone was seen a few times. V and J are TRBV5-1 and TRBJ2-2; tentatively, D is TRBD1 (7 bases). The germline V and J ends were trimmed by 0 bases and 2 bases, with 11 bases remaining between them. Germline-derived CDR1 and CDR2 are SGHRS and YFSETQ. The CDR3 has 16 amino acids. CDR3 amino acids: CASSLGGGGNTGELFF. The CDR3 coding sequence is TGCGCCAGCAGCTTGGGCGGAGGGGGCAACACCGGGGAGCTGTTTTTT.

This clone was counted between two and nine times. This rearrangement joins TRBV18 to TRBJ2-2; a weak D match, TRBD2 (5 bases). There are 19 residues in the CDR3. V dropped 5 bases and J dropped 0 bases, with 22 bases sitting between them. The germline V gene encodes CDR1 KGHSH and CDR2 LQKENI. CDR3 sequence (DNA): TGTGCCAGCTCATCGCTTGGCCGGGTGGCGGGCCCGAACACCGGGGAGCTGTTTTTT. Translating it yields CASSSLGRVAGPNTGELFF.

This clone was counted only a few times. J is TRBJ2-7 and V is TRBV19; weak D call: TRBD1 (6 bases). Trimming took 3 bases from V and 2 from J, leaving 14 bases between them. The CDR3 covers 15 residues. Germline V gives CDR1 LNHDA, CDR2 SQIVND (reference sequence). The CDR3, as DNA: TGTGCCAGTAGTATCGCGCGACAGGAGCCCTACGAGCAGTACTTC. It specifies CASSIARQEPYEQYF.

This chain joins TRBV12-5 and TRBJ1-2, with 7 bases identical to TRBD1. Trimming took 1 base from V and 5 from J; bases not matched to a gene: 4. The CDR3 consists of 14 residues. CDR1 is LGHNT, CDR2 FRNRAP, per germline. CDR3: CASGLGQGFYGYTF. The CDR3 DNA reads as TGTGCTAGTGGTTTGGGACAGGGATTTTATGGCTACACCTTC.

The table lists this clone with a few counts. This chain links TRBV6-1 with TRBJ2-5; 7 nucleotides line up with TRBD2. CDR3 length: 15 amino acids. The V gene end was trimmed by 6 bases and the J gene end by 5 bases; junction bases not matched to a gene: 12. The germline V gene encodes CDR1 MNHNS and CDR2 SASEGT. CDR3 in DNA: TGTGCCAGCAGGAATGGCGGGGGAGGATGGGAGACCCAGTACTTC. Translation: CASRNGGGGWETQYF.

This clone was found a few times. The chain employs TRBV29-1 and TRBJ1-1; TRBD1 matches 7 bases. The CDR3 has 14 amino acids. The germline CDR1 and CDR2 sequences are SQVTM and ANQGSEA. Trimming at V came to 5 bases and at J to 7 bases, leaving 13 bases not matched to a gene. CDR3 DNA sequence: TGCAGCGTTAAGGGCCGGCAGGGGGTGGTTGAAGCTTTCTTT. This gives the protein CSVKGRQGVVEAFF. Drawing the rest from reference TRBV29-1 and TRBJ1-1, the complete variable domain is SAVISQKPSRDICQRGTSLTIQCQVDSQVTMMFWYRQQPGQSLTLIATANQGSEATYESGFVIDKFPISRPNLTFSTLTVSNMSPEDSSIYLCSVKGRQGVVEAFFGQGTRLTVV.

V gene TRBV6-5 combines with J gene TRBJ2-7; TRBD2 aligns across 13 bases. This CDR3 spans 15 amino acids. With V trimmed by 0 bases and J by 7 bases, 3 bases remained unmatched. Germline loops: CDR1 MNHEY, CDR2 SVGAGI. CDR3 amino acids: CASSYSGLAGNEQYF. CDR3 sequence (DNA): TGTGCCAGCAGTTACTCGGGACTAGCGGGGAATGAGCAGTACTTC.

Written as DNA, the CDR3 is TGTGCCAGCAGTAAGACCGGGTTCACCCTATATGGCTACACCTTC. As protein: CASSKTGFTLYGYTF. The rearrangement joins TRBV25-1 to TRBJ1-2, with D unresolved. The germline V gene has CDR1 MGHDK and CDR2 SYGVNS. The CDR3 is made up of 15 amino acids. Trimming removed 5 bases at V and 5 bases at J, with 18 bases between.

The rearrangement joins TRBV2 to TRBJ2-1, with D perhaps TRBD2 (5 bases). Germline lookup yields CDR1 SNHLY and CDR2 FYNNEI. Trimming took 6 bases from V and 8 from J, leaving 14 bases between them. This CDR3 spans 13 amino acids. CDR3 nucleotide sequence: TGTGCCAGCAGCCACGGACCTAGCTATGAGCAGTTCTTC. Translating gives CASSHGPSYEQFF. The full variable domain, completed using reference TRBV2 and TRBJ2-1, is EPEVTQTPSHQVTQMGQEVILRCVPISNHLYFYWYRQILGQKVEFLVSFYNNEISEKSEIFDDQFSVERPDGSNFTLKIRSTKLEDSAMYFCASSHGPSYEQFFGPGTRLTVL.

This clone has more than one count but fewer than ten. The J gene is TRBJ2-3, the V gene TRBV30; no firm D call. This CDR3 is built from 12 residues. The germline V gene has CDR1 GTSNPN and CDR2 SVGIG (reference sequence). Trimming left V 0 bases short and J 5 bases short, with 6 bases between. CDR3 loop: CAWSVLRDTQYF. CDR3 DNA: TGTGCCTGGAGTGTTCTCCGAGATACGCAGTATTTT.

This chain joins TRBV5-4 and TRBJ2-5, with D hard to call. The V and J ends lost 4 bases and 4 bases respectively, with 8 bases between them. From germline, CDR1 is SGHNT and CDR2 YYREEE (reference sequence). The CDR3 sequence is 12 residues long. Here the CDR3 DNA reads TGTGCCAGCAGCCTAAACCGAGAGACCCAGTACTTC. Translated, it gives CASSLNRETQYF.

DNA for the CDR3: TGTGCCAGCAGCATAGGAGGGATCCGTCCTGGCTACACCTTC. Its translation: CASSIGGIRPGYTF. The V gene is TRBV7-9, the J gene TRBJ1-2, with unresolved D. The CDR3 spans 14 residues. Trimming removed 5 bases at V and 7 bases at J, with 17 bases between. Germline lookup yields CDR1 SEHNR and CDR2 FQNEAQ (reference sequence).

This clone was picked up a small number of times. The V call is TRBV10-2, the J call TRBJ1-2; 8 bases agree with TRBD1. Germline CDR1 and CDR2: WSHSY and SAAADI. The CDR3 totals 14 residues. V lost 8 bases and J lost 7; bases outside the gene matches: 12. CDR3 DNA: TGCGCCAGCCGTCTGGCAGGGGGCTCCTCTGGCTACACCTTC. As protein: CASRLAGGSSGYTF.

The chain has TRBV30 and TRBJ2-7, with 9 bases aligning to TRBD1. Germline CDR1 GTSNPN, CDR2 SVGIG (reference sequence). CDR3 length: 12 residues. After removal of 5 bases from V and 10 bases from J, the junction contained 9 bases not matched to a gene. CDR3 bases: TGTGCCTGGGCGGGACAGGGCAGCAAACAGTACTTC. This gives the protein CAWAGQGSKQYF.

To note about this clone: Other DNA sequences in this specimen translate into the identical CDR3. The CDR3 coding sequence is TGTGCCAGCAGCCCGGTTACAGATACGCAGTATTTT. It yields the protein CASSPVTDTQYF. V usage is TRBV7-2 and J usage is TRBJ2-3; no reliable D call. Germline V gene data show CDR1 as SGHTA and CDR2 as FQGNSA. The V end lost 5 bases, the J end lost 3 bases, and 6 bases lay between the germline ends. The CDR3 is 12 residues long.

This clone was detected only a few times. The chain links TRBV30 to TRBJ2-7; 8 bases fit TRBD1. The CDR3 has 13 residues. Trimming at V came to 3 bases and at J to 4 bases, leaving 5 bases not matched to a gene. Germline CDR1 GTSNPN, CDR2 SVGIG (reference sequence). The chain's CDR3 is CAWRQGVSYEQYF. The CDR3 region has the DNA TGTGCCTGGAGACAGGGGGTTTCTTACGAGCAGTACTTC. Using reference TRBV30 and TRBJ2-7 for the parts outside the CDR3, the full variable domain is SQTIHQWPATLVQPVGSPLSLECTVEGTSNPNLYWYRQAAGRGLQLLFYSVGIGQISSEVPQNLSASRPQDRQFILSSKKLLLSDSGFYLCAWRQGVSYEQYFGPGTRLTVT.

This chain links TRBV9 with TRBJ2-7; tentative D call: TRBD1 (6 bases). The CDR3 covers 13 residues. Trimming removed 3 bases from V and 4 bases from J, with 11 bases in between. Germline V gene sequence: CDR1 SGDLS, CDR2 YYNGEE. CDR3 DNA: TGTGCCAGCAGCGCCGGGACACCATACGAGCAGTACTTC. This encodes CASSAGTPYEQYF.

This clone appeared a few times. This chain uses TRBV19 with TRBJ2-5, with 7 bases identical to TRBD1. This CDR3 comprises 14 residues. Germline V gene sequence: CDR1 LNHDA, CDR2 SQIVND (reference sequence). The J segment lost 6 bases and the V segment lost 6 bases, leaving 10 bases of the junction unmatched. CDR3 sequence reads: CASRVDRATKTQYF. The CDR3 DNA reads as TGTGCCAGTAGGGTCGACAGGGCGACGAAGACCCAGTACTTC.

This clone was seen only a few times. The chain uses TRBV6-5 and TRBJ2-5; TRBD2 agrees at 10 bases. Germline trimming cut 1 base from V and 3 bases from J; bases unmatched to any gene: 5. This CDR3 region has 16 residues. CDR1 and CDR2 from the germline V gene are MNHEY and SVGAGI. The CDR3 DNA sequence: TGTGCCAGCAGTTACTTACGAAGCGGGGGGGAAGAGACCCAGTACTTC. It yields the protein CASSYLRSGGEETQYF.

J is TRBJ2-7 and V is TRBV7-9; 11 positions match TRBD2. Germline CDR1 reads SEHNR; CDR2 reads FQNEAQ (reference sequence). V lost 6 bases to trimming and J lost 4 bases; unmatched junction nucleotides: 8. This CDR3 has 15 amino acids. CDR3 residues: CASSLTSGRHYEQYF. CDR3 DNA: TGTGCCAGCAGTCTAACTAGCGGGAGACATTACGAGCAGTACTTC.

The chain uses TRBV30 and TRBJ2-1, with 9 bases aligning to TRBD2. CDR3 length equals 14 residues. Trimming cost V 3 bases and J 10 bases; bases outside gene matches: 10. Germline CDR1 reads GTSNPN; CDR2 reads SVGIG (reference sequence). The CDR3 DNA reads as TGTGCCTGGAGGGGACTAGCCCAGGATCCCGAGCAGTTCTTC. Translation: CAWRGLAQDPEQFF. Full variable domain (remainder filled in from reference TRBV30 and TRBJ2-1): SQTIHQWPATLVQPVGSPLSLECTVEGTSNPNLYWYRQAAGRGLQLLFYSVGIGQISSEVPQNLSASRPQDRQFILSSKKLLLSDSGFYLCAWRGLAQDPEQFFGPGTRLTVL.

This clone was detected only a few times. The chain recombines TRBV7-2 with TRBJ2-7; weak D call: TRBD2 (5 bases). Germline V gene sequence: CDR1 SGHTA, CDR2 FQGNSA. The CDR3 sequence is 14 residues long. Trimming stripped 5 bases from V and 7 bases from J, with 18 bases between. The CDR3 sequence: CASSPAQLKREQYF. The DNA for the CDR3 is TGTGCCAGCAGCCCCGCCCAGTTGAAGCGGGAGCAGTACTTC.

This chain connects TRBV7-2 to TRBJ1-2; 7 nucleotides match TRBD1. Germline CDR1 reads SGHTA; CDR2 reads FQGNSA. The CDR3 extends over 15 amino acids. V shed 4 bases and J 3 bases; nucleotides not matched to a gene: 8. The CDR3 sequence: CASSSETGFDYGYTF. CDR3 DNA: TGTGCCAGCAGCTCAGAGACAGGGTTTGACTATGGCTACACCTTC.

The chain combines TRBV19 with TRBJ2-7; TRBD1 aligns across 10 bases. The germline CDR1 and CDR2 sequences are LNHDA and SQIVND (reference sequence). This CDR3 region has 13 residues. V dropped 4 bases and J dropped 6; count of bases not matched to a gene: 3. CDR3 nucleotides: TGTGCCAGTAGTAATGGACAGGGGGGCGAGCAGTACTTC. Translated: CASSNGQGGEQYF.

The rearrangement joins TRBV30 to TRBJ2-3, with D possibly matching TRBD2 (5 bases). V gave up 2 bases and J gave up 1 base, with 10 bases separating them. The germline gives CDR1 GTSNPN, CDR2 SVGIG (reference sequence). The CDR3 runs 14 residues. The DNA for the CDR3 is TGTGCCTGGAGTAAAGACTACCGCACAGATACGCAGTATTTT. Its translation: CAWSKDYRTDTQYF.

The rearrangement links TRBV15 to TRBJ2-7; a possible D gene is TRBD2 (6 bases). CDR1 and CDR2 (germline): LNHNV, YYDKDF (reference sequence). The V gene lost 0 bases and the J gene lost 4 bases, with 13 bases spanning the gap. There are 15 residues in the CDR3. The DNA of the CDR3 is TGTGCCACCAGCAGAGATCGCGGGGTTTCTTACGAGCAGTACTTC. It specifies CATSRDRGVSYEQYF.